This entry is about one T cell receptor beta chain. Its antigen is currently unknown. The primer mix had 60 Vbeta and 13 Jbeta primers. TCRdb's table, derived via immunoSEQ multiplex PCR, lists solely in-frame clones and lacks some. Among 110,000 or so clones, around 77% were seen once, and the ten largest hold approximately 5%. These data come from a study of cytomegalovirus exposure and HLA in healthy donors. Background on the study: Researchers found that roughly 81% of a few hundred genotyped donors fell within the Caucasian-associated ancestry cluster. Study-wide results and limits: At a 0.05 false discovery rate, a later analysis found approximately 17,000 TCR beta sequences to be associated with HLA alleles. The authors excluded some V segments, including TRBV6-2 and TRBV6-3, as indistinguishable.

The CDR3 is made up of 16 amino acids. Per germline, CDR1 MNHNS and CDR2 SASEGT. With 0 bases clipped from V and 3 bases from J, the junction kept 3 bases outside the gene matches. Source material: PBMCs. The chain couples TRBV6-1 to TRBJ1-4, with 8 bases aligning to TRBD1. The receptor comes from a woman in her thirties in good health and CMV-seropositive. The CDR3 sequence: CASSEAPTGANEKLFF. The CDR3 nucleotides read TGTGCCAGCAGTGAAGCGCCGACAGGGGCTAATGAAAAACTGTTTTTT.